The 13 T cell receptor beta chains below all came from one sample that was sequenced in a study of T cells in Graves' hyperthyroidism and ophthalmopathy. Authors of the study amplified TCR beta CDR3 regions from RNA transcripts. First-round RT-PCR of the TCR CDR3 relied on the HTBI primer set. From the multiplex PCR reads, TCRdb called clonotypes with MiXCR, one entry per CDR3 protein. Altogether about 600,000 distinct CDR3 sequences are present, 12% to 15% being singletons, with the ten largest covering about 6.6%. Sequencing used blood. The origin of the receptors is a woman between 18 and 29 years old with Graves' ophthalmopathy.

This rearrangement joins TRBV2 to TRBJ1-4; 7 bases fit TRBD1. The length of the CDR3 is 15 residues. Germline V gene lookup returns CDR1 SNHLY and CDR2 FYNNEI. The trim removed 3 bases at V and 4 bases at J, leaving 5 bases unmatched. In DNA form, the CDR3 reads TGTGCCAGCAGTGAGGGGCAGGGGGTTAATGAAAAACTGTTTTTT. The encoded protein is CASSEGQGVNEKLFF. The full variable domain, in which reference TRBV2 and TRBJ1-4 provide the parts outside the CDR3, is EPEVTQTPSHQVTQMGQEVILRCVPISNHLYFYWYRQILGQKVEFLVSFYNNEISEKSEIFDDQFSVERPDGSNFTLKIRSTKLEDSAMYFCASSEGQGVNEKLFFGSGTQLSVL.

This clonotype was seen many times. This chain connects TRBV5-8 to TRBJ2-7; 10 nucleotides match TRBD1. Trimming removed 4 bases from V and 1 base from J; junction bases left unmatched: 5. Germline V gene sequence: CDR1 SGHTS, CDR2 YDEGEE. There are 15 residues in the CDR3. CDR3 in amino acids: CASSLEDRGSYEQYF. The CDR3 DNA reads as TGTGCCAGCAGCCTGGAGGACAGGGGGTCCTACGAGCAGTACTTC.

This clonotype qualifies as medium-sized. The J gene is TRBJ2-7, the V gene TRBV7-2, with 8 bases matching TRBD1. Trimming removed 8 bases from V and 3 bases from J; junction bases left unmatched: 12. The V gene's germline CDR1 is SGHTA and CDR2 FQGNSA. This CDR3 is built from 15 residues. The CDR3 sequence is CASGQGQGVHYEQYF. CDR3 nucleotide sequence: TGTGCCAGCGGTCAAGGACAGGGCGTCCACTACGAGCAGTACTTC.

This clonotype was observed many times. CDR3 sequence (DNA): TGTGCCAGCAGTTTTGTACAACGGACAGGGTATAGCAATCAGCCCCAGCATTTT. It specifies CASSFVQRTGYSNQPQHF. The chain links TRBV28 to TRBJ1-5; 8 nucleotides align to TRBD1. V was pared by 3 bases and J by 0 bases, with 10 bases of the junction left unmatched. CDR1 is MDHEN and CDR2 is SYDVKM in the germline V gene. This CDR3 region has 18 residues.

The table lists this clonotype with many counts. The chain carries TRBV2 and TRBJ2-2; D is perhaps TRBD2 (6 bases). Trimming cost V 6 bases and J 3 bases, with 11 bases left between them. The CDR3 covers 14 residues. Germline CDR1 is SNHLY and CDR2 is FYNNEI. The CDR3 region is CASSAGRYTGELFF. DNA of the CDR3: TGTGCCAGCAGCGCGGGACGGTACACCGGGGAGCTGTTTTTT.

The chain uses TRBV29-1 and TRBJ1-6; D is unresolved. Per the germline V gene, CDR1 is SQVTM and CDR2 is ANQGSEA. This CDR3 is 13 amino acids long. The V end lost 6 bases, the J end lost 4 bases, and 10 bases lay between the germline ends. Written as DNA, the CDR3 is TGCAGCGTGCGGACGGATTATAATTCACCCCTCCACTTT. Protein sequence: CSVRTDYNSPLHF.

This clonotype has ten or more counts. The J gene is TRBJ2-4, the V gene TRBV7-2; D is unclear. The CDR3 spans 18 residues. CDR1 is SGHTA and CDR2 is FQGNSA in the germline V gene. V lost 5 bases and J lost 0, with 20 bases in between. In DNA form, the CDR3 reads TGTGCCAGCAGCCTTTATGCCCCGGCCGCCGTAGCCAAAAACATTCAGTACTTC. It is translated as CASSLYAPAAVAKNIQYF.

This clonotype was counted at least ten times. The J gene is TRBJ2-7, the V gene TRBV28; 13 bases are a match to TRBD2. This CDR3 is 15 amino acids long. Germline-derived CDR1 and CDR2 are MDHEN and SYDVKM. With 5 bases clipped from V and 5 bases from J, the junction kept 6 bases outside the gene matches. DNA for the CDR3: TGTGCCAGCAGTCTGACTAGCGGGAGGATAGACGAGCAGTACTTC. Translating it yields CASSLTSGRIDEQYF.

This chain connects TRBV9 to TRBJ2-1; TRBD2 is a possible D gene (5 bases). Germline V CDR1 and CDR2: SGDLS, YYNGEE. Trimming removed 2 bases at V and 0 bases at J, with 21 bases between. This CDR3 comprises 19 residues. CDR3 in DNA: TGTGCCAGCAGCGTCTCCCGAGCGGCCCCTCAAAGCTCCTACAATGAGCAGTTCTTC. It is translated as CASSVSRAAPQSSYNEQFF.

This clonotype has a handful of counts. The chain is built from TRBV4-3 and TRBJ1-4; the D is unclear. V dropped 0 bases and J dropped 7 bases, with 6 bases sitting between them. The germline CDR1 and CDR2 sequences are LGHNA and YSLEER. The CDR3 has 13 residues. DNA for the CDR3: TGCGCCAGCAGCCAAGACGGGCGTGAAAAACTGTTTTTT. Translated: CASSQDGREKLFF.

On this clonotype: A much larger clone differs by one base, so this may be a read error. The chain is built from TRBV29-1 and TRBJ1-2; D remains unclear. V lost 5 bases and J lost 0, with 7 bases in between. This CDR3 comprises 12 residues. Germline V gene sequence: CDR1 SQVTM, CDR2 ANQGSEA. The CDR3 nucleotides read TGCAGCGTTTTGTTCGCTAACTATGGCTACACCTTC. The encoded protein is CSVLFANYGYTF.

This clonotype was seen ten or more times. This chain joins TRBV28 and TRBJ1-1, with TRBD1 matching over 10 bases. V gave up 8 bases and J gave up 5 bases; unmatched junction bases: 23. This CDR3 has 19 residues. Per the germline V gene, CDR1 is MDHEN and CDR2 is SYDVKM. The CDR3 DNA follows: TGTGCCAGCTTGGGTGCCGGGACAGGGGAGACCCTCTTTAGGACTGAAGCTTTCTTT. As protein: CASLGAGTGETLFRTEAFF.

This clonotype was counted at least ten times. The chain links TRBV7-2 to TRBJ2-1; TRBD2 aligns across 11 bases. The germline gives CDR1 SGHTA, CDR2 FQGNSA. This CDR3 is 15 amino acids long. V shed 5 bases, J shed 6 bases, and the junction held 6 bases outside the gene matches. CDR3 sequence: CASSLRLAGFNEQFF. The CDR3 coding sequence is TGTGCCAGCAGCCTCAGACTAGCGGGATTCAATGAGCAGTTCTTC.